The clone carrying this T cell receptor beta chain came up many times. What it binds is unknown. This record comes from a study of identical twins. A universal primer site was incorporated via template switching, and the cDNA contained unique molecular identifiers. TCRdb analysed the 5' RACE reads with MiXCR anew, one entry per CDR3 protein. This sample has 200,000 to 250,000 distinct CDR3 sequences, with about 7.3% found just once. Broader study findings: Diverse VJ usage suggested most zero-insertion clonotypes were not invariant T cells.

Only healthy Caucasians were enrolled as donors. Trimming shortened V by 5 bases and J by 2 bases, and 16 bases separated the two germline ends. This CDR3 is 14 amino acids long. Germline CDR1 is DFQATT and CDR2 is SNEGSKA (reference sequence). The same sample was also used in a study of yellow fever vaccine responses in identical twins. That investigation notes: A vaccine T cell response that seemed partly convergent and partly personalized was reported in twins.

Sequencing was done on a sample of memory (CD45RO+) T cells sorted from blood. The sequence was obtained from a young woman in good health. V gene TRBV20-1 combines with J gene TRBJ2-7; the D gene is possibly TRBD2 (5 bases). In DNA form, the CDR3 reads TGCAGTGCTGTGAGGACTGAGCCTCCCTACGAGCAGTACTTC. This gives the protein CSAVRTEPPYEQYF.